This T cell receptor beta chain was observed in a study of human T cells and chemical hapten exposure. About the study: The sensitizer, 2% DPC, was used on roughly 2 cm by roughly 2 cm of upper inner arm skin.

Time point specified: patch test 1, 2 weeks after DPC sensitization. Treatment described: therapeutic diphenylcyclopropenone sensitization with weekly scalp DPC. The germline V and J ends were trimmed by 0 bases and 2 bases, with 12 bases remaining between them. The CDR3 sequence is 16 residues long. From germline, CDR1 is SGDLS and CDR2 YYNGEE. Study-level points and caveats: Counts of TCRs above 1 in 1000 frequency stayed unchanged with DPC sensitization. Patch test scores rose with PT1 expanded TCR counts, a positive correlation.

TCRdb re-called the RACE reads through MiXCR, storing one row per CDR3 protein. The table records some 190,000 distinct CDR3 sequences, around 22% of them present only once. Turning to this clonotype: What it binds is not known.

The starting material was whole blood, obtained in connection with sensitization to the hapten diphenylcyclopropenone (DPC). The chain joins TRBV9 to TRBJ2-1; tentative D call: TRBD2 (7 bases). The TCR sequence derives from a woman aged 45-65 years with alopecia areata. Some clones in this sample may be carry-over from other donors' samples. The CDR3: CASSVVAGAAYNEQFF. CDR3 nucleotide sequence: TGTGCCAGCAGCGTAGTTGCGGGGGCGGCCTACAATGAGCAGTTCTTC.